Listed below are T cell receptor beta chains from one sample, sequenced in a study of blood T cells in healthy people across ages. TCRdb ran MiXCR on the 5' RACE reads and lists one entry per CDR3 protein. The repertoire holds some 880,000 distinct CDR3 sequences, with roughly 34% as singletons. Sequencing was carried out using blood. These receptors were obtained from a man aged 18 to 35 in good health. The CDR3 runs from the conserved cysteine through the conserved F or W. Each record gives: V gene, D gene, J gene, clone size, CDR3 protein. The D gene is left open where the match is weak. Size is omitted from some rows. Given values are once, few, many or a class for expanded clones.

V: TRBV10-3
D: NA
J: TRBJ2-7
size: NA
CDR3: CAIGHRVGYEQYF

V: TRBV20-1
D: NA
J: TRBJ1-1
size: NA
CDR3: CSVRDPTGSPEAFF

V: TRBV4-1
D: NA
J: TRBJ2-7
size: few
CDR3: CASSQAEPSSYEQYF

V: TRBV4-3
D: TRBD2
J: TRBJ2-1
size: NA
CDR3: CASSQDTLATSYNEQFF

V: TRBV20-1
D: TRBD1
J: TRBJ1-2
size: NA
CDR3: CSARQGALRGYTF

V: TRBV27
D: NA
J: TRBJ2-1
size: NA
CDR3: CASSVRVYNEQFF

V: TRBV5-1
D: TRBD1
J: TRBJ2-7
size: many
CDR3: CASSGQGASYEQYF

V: TRBV27
D: NA
J: TRBJ1-4
size: few
CDR3: CASSLRLPNEKLFF

V: TRBV12-3/TRBV12-4
D: NA
J: TRBJ2-7
size: many
CDR3: CASSPTGGNYEQYF

V: TRBV6-5
D: NA
J: TRBJ2-7
size: few
CDR3: CAAGIHEQYF

V: TRBV20-1
D: NA
J: TRBJ1-2
size: many
CDR3: CSAAPGARYGYTF

V: TRBV4-3
D: TRBD1
J: TRBJ2-2
size: few
CDR3: CASSQGQGRGTGELFF

V: TRBV6-6
D: NA
J: TRBJ1-5
size: NA
CDR3: CASSYSRGANQPQHF

V: TRBV7-2
D: NA
J: TRBJ2-3
size: NA
CDR3: CASSLYWDTQYF

V: TRBV13
D: NA
J: TRBJ1-2
size: few
CDR3: CASSSIRGAPGYTF

V: TRBV7-2
D: NA
J: TRBJ2-5
size: many
CDR3: CASSLIALQETQYF

V: TRBV12-3/TRBV12-4
D: TRBD1
J: TRBJ2-7
size: few
CDR3: CASSPPGQGALEQYF

V: TRBV30
D: TRBD1
J: TRBJ1-6
size: NA
CDR3: CAWNSGTGGFSYNSPLHF

V: TRBV6-6
D: TRBD1
J: TRBJ1-2
size: few
CDR3: CASISRDRLTNYGYTF

V: TRBV15
D: TRBD2
J: TRBJ2-7
size: few
CDR3: CATSSSRTSVDEQYF

V: TRBV3-1
D: NA
J: TRBJ2-1
size: few
CDR3: CASSQGGFYNEQFF

V: TRBV20-1
D: NA
J: TRBJ2-3
size: NA
CDR3: CSASALRTAGTQYF

V: TRBV20-1
D: TRBD1
J: TRBJ1-1
size: NA
CDR3: CSARDASGGTEAFF

V: TRBV20-1
D: NA
J: TRBJ1-5
size: NA
CDR3: CSARDRGGHYSNQPQHF

V: TRBV6-5
D: TRBD1
J: TRBJ2-5
size: NA
CDR3: CASRETGARYNEQYF

V: TRBV12-3/TRBV12-4
D: NA
J: TRBJ1-1
size: NA
CDR3: CASGRGLTTEAFF

V: TRBV29-1
D: NA
J: TRBJ2-3
size: NA
CDR3: CSVGEGDTQYF

V: TRBV9
D: NA
J: TRBJ1-5
size: few
CDR3: CASSAGGGVNQPQHF